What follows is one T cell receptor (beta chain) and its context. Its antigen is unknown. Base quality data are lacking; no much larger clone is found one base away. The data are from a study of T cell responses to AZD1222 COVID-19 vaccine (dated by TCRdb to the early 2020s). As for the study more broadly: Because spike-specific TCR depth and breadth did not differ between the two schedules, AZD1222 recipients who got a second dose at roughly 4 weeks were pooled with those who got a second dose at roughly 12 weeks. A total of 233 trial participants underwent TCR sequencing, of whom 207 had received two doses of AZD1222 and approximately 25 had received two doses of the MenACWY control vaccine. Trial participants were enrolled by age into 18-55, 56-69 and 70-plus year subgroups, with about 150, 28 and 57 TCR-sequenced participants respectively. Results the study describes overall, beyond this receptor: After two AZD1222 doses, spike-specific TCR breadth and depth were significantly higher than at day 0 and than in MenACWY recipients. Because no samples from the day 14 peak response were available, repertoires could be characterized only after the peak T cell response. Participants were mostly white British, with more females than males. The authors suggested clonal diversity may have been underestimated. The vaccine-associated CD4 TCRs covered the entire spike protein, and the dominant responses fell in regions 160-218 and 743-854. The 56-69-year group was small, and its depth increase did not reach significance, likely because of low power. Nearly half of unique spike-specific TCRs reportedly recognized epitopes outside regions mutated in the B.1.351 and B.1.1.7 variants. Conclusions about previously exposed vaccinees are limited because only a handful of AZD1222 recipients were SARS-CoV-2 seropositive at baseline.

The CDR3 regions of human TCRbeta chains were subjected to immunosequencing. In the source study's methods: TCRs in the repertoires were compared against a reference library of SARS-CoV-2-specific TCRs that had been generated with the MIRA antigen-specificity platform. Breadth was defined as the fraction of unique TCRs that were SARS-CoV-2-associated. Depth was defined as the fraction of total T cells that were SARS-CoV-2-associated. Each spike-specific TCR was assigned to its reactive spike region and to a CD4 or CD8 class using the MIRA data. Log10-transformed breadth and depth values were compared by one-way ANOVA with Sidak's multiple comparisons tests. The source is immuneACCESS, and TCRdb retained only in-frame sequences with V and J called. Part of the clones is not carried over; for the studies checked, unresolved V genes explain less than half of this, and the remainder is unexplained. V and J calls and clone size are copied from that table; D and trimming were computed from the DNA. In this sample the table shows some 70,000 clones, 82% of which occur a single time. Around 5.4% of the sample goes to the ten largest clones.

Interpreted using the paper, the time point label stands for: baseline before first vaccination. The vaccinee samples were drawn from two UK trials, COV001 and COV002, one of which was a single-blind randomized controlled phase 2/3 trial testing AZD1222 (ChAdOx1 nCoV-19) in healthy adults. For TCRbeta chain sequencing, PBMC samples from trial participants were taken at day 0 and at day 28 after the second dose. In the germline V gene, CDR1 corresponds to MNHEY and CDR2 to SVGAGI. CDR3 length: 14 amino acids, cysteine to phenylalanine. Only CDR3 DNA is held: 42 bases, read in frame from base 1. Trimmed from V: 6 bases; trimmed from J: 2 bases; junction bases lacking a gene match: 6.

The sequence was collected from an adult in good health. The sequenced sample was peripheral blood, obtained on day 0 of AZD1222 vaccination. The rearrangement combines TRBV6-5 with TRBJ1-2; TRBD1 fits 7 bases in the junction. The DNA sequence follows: TGTGCCAGCAGGATGACAGGGATGAACTATGGCTACACCTTC. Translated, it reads CASRMTGMNYGYTF.